A selection of T cell receptor beta chains follows, all from one sample in a study of blood T cells in healthy people across ages. Using its own MiXCR run on the 5' RACE reads, TCRdb lists one record per CDR3 protein. The table has roughly 1,000,000 distinct CDR3 sequences, 25% seen once; the top ten hold less than 0.85%. The sample was also reused in another study, on T cells of mothers and their children.

Sequencing was carried out using blood. These receptor sequences come from a girl aged 2-9 years in good health. Each CDR3 is given with its conserved first and last residue. A D gene is named only where the DNA matches it firmly. For some rows the clone size is stated as once, few or many, or as a class when expanded; others skip it.

v_call	d_call	clone_size	j_call	cdr3_aa	cdr3_nt
TRBV5-1	.	.	TRBJ2-7	CASSLAKETGAYEQYF	TGCGCCAGCAGCTTGGCCAAGGAGACAGGTGCCTACGAGCAGTACTTC
TRBV20-1	TRBD2	few	TRBJ2-3	CSARDGSGGAADTQYF	TGCAGTGCTAGAGACGGGAGCGGGGGGGCCGCAGATACGCAGTATTTT
TRBV4-3	TRBD2	.	TRBJ2-5	CASSPRLAGGSETQYF	TGCGCCAGCAGCCCGAGACTAGCGGGGGGAAGTGAGACCCAGTACTTC
TRBV29-1	TRBD2	.	TRBJ2-7	CSVDRAGDGAEQYF	TGCAGCGTTGATAGGGCGGGAGATGGAGCCGAGCAGTACTTC
TRBV7-8	.	.	TRBJ2-2	CASSLRGATGELFF	TGTGCCAGCAGCTTACGGGGGGCTACCGGGGAGCTGTTTTTT
TRBV20-1	.	.	TRBJ2-1	CSARILGQGVNEQFF	TGCAGTGCTAGAATTCTAGGGCAGGGAGTCAATGAGCAGTTCTTC
TRBV5-1	.	.	TRBJ2-3	CASSSRGRPYSTDTQYF	TGCGCCAGCAGCTCTCGAGGACGGCCATATAGCACAGATACGCAGTATTTT
TRBV7-6	TRBD1	few	TRBJ1-1	CASSLGQGGQGTEAFF	TGTGCCAGCAGCTTAGGGCAGGGGGGCCAGGGGACTGAAGCTTTCTTT
TRBV29-1	.	.	TRBJ1-1	CSVEDPPDEAFF	TGCAGCGTTGAAGATCCCCCCGATGAAGCTTTCTTT
TRBV29-1	TRBD2	.	TRBJ2-5	CSVLGLAEETQYF	TGCAGCGTTCTGGGACTAGCGGAAGAGACCCAGTACTTC
TRBV6-5	.	.	TRBJ2-5	CASSSTMASGKETQYF	TGTGCCAGCAGTTCCACAATGGCCTCGGGTAAAGAGACCCAGTACTTC
TRBV12-3/TRBV12-4	.	few	TRBJ1-1	CASSRDNTEAFF	TGTGCCAGCAGTCGGGATAACACTGAAGCTTTCTTT
TRBV10-3	.	few	TRBJ2-2	CAISDDLRNTGELFF	TGTGCCATCAGTGACGATCTTAGGAACACCGGGGAGCTGTTTTTT
TRBV20-1	TRBD2	few	TRBJ2-5	CSARDPGGGRTETQYF	TGCAGTGCTAGAGATCCTGGGGGGGGACGAACAGAGACCCAGTACTTC
TRBV7-3	.	few	TRBJ1-5	CASTTYAEGQPQHF	TGTGCCAGCACCACATATGCGGAAGGCCAGCCCCAGCATTTT
TRBV12-3/TRBV12-4	.	few	TRBJ2-4	CASSGTGPKNIQYF	TGTGCCAGCAGTGGAACAGGGCCCAAAAACATTCAGTACTTC
TRBV11-2	.	.	TRBJ2-7	CASSLGNVDEQYF	TGTGCCAGCAGCTTGGGAAATGTGGACGAGCAGTACTTC
TRBV20-1	.	.	TRBJ2-4	CSAREPSPGVANIQYF	TGCAGTGCTAGAGAACCTTCTCCGGGAGTAGCGAACATTCAGTACTTC
TRBV5-1	.	.	TRBJ2-6	CASSAWGANVLTF	TGCGCCAGCAGCGCCTGGGGGGCCAACGTCCTGACTTTC
TRBV12-3/TRBV12-4	.	.	TRBJ1-5	CASSTGRSNQPQHF	TGTGCCAGCAGTACCGGCAGAAGCAATCAGCCCCAGCATTTT
TRBV5-1	TRBD1	few	TRBJ2-2	CASGNRDRENTGELFF	TGCGCCAGCGGGAATCGGGACAGGGAGAACACCGGGGAGCTGTTTTTT
TRBV5-1	.	.	TRBJ2-5	CASSFDGRPQETQYF	TGCGCCAGCAGCTTCGACGGGCGACCCCAAGAGACCCAGTACTTC
TRBV4-1	.	few	TRBJ2-5	CASSQEQPVRGQETQYF	TGCGCCAGCAGCCAAGAACAACCCGTGCGGGGCCAAGAGACCCAGTACTTC
TRBV7-6	.	few	TRBJ2-5	CASSSETGPGGTQYF	TGTGCCAGCAGCTCAGAGACAGGCCCGGGGGGGACCCAGTACTTC
TRBV11-2	.	.	TRBJ2-1	CASSLDSGGAGYEQFF	TGTGCCAGCAGCTTAGATTCTGGGGGGGCAGGATATGAGCAGTTCTTC
TRBV6-2/TRBV6-3	.	.	TRBJ1-2	CASSYRRERIDYGYTF	TGTGCCAGCAGTTACCGCCGGGAACGGATAGACTATGGCTACACCTTC
TRBV12-3/TRBV12-4	.	.	TRBJ2-4	CASTGALAKNIQYF	TGTGCCAGTACAGGAGCTCTAGCCAAAAACATTCAGTACTTC
TRBV4-1	.	few	TRBJ2-2	CASSQGTENTGELFF	TGCGCCAGCAGCCAAGGGACAGAGAACACCGGGGAGCTGTTTTTT
TRBV20-1	.	few	TRBJ1-2	CSADLSTSYGYTF	TGCAGTGCCGACCTATCGACCTCATATGGCTACACCTTC
TRBV5-1	TRBD1	.	TRBJ1-2	CASSLQGQNYGYTF	TGCGCCAGCAGCTTACAGGGGCAAAACTATGGCTACACCTTC
TRBV2	.	.	TRBJ1-1	CASLPGRDTEAFF	TGTGCCAGCCTACCTGGACGGGACACTGAAGCTTTCTTT
TRBV7-9	.	few	TRBJ1-4	CASSLGTGTRGEKLFF	TGTGCCAGCAGCTTAGGAACCGGGACGCGGGGTGAAAAACTGTTTTTT
TRBV7-9	TRBD1	few	TRBJ1-2	CASSSLLPDRNTNYGYTF	TGTGCCAGCAGCTCCCTACTCCCGGACAGGAACACTAATTATGGCTACACCTTC
TRBV2	.	.	TRBJ1-2	CASRMEGVWTYGYTF	TGTGCCAGCAGAATGGAAGGAGTTTGGACCTATGGCTACACCTTC
TRBV29-1	TRBD2	.	TRBJ2-2	CSVDFSGQTGTSLPFGELFF	TGCAGCGTTGATTTTTCTGGACAGACCGGGACTAGCCTCCCGTTCGGGGAGCTGTTTTTT
TRBV12-3/TRBV12-4	.	.	TRBJ2-1	CASSLGDIDNEQFF	TGTGCCAGCAGTTTAGGGGACATAGACAATGAGCAGTTCTTC
TRBV4-2	.	.	TRBJ2-2	CASSQGKNTGELFF	TGTGCCAGCAGCCAAGGGAAGAACACCGGGGAGCTGTTTTTT
TRBV5-4	.	.	TRBJ2-5	CASSHLPGSLETQYF	TGTGCCAGCAGCCATCTGCCGGGGTCACTAGAGACCCAGTACTTC
TRBV10-3	.	few	TRBJ1-1	CAISERDSYTEAFF	TGTGCCATCAGTGAAAGAGACAGTTACACTGAAGCTTTCTTT
TRBV4-1	.	.	TRBJ2-3	CASSQPGNTDTQYF	TGCGCCAGCAGCCAACCAGGCAACACAGATACGCAGTATTTT
TRBV18	TRBD1	.	TRBJ2-7	CASSPGTGVIEQYF	TGTGCCAGCTCACCCGGAACAGGGGTGATCGAGCAGTACTTC